This TCR beta chain was sequenced during a study of blood T cell repertoires in COVID-19. For the study at large: Acute and convalescent COVID-19 samples came from the United States, Italy and Spain. From T cells, B-cell-depleted T cells, or PBMCs came the material, which was cDNA or gDNA.

Clinical histories supplied by participants themselves formed the basis of cohort assignment. This clone was seen a few times. Sequencing used immunoSEQ multiplex PCR; TCRdb keeps in-frame clones, though not all of them. The sample gives roughly 270,000 clones, 85% of which show up once; 2.5% is in the top ten. Germline V gives CDR1 SGHVS, CDR2 FQNEAQ. The V and J ends lost 5 bases and 1 base respectively, with 8 bases between them. The CDR3 covers 13 residues. The sample consisted of PBMCs or T cells enriched from blood (not recorded which). The TCR sequence derives from a woman aged 50 to 65 who had recovered from COVID-19. The rearrangement joins TRBV7-8 to TRBJ1-1; D is undetermined. CDR3: CASSLNRNTEAFF. CDR3 sequence (DNA): TGTGCCAGCAGCCTAAACAGGAACACTGAAGCTTTCTTT.